Listed below are T cell receptor beta chains from one sample, sequenced in a study of cytomegalovirus exposure and HLA in healthy donors. TCRdb keeps only in-frame clones here, not all; method: immunoSEQ multiplex PCR. The table has 100,000 to 150,000 clones, under 80% seen once. Source material: PBMCs. These receptors were taken from a woman between 55 and 75 years old in good health and CMV-seropositive. The CDR3 runs from the conserved cysteine through the conserved F or W. Fields, in order: V gene, clone size, J gene, D gene, CDR3 protein, CDR3 DNA. A D gene is named only where the DNA matches it firmly. Expanded clones are given a class, and other clones once, few, many or no size at all.

V gene: TRBV30
clone size: -
J gene: TRBJ2-7
D gene: -
CDR3 protein: CAWSRGSGSEQYF
CDR3 DNA: TGTGCCTGGAGTAGGGGGTCGGGTAGCGAGCAGTACTTC

V gene: TRBV2
clone size: few
J gene: TRBJ2-7
D gene: TRBD1
CDR3 protein: CASRDRPTYEQYF
CDR3 DNA: TGTGCCAGCAGGGACAGGCCGACCTACGAGCAGTACTTC

V gene: TRBV6-6
clone size: -
J gene: TRBJ2-1
D gene: -
CDR3 protein: CASSYGGSGIYNEQFF
CDR3 DNA: TGTGCCAGCAGTTACGGAGGTAGCGGAATATACAATGAGCAGTTCTTC

V gene: TRBV7-2
clone size: -
J gene: TRBJ1-1
D gene: -
CDR3 protein: CASSLGGKNTEAFF
CDR3 DNA: TGTGCCAGCAGCTTAGGCGGTAAGAACACTGAAGCTTTCTTT

V gene: TRBV11-2
clone size: -
J gene: TRBJ2-1
D gene: TRBD1
CDR3 protein: CASSPRQGWNEQFF
CDR3 DNA: TGTGCCAGCAGCCCTCGACAGGGGTGGAATGAGCAGTTCTTC

V gene: TRBV29-1
clone size: once
J gene: TRBJ2-7
D gene: TRBD1
CDR3 protein: CSAGTGEVYEQYF
CDR3 DNA: TGCAGCGCCGGGACAGGGGAGGTTTACGAGCAGTACTTC

V gene: TRBV7-2
clone size: -
J gene: TRBJ1-6
D gene: -
CDR3 protein: CASSLLVEGNSPLHF
CDR3 DNA: TGTGCCAGCAGCTTGCTCGTGGAGGGAAATTCACCCCTCCACTTT

V gene: TRBV4-3
clone size: -
J gene: TRBJ1-3
D gene: TRBD1
CDR3 protein: CASSRRTGVNTIYF
CDR3 DNA: TGCGCCAGCAGCAGACGGACAGGGGTAAACACCATATATTTT

V gene: TRBV5-6
clone size: -
J gene: TRBJ2-7
D gene: TRBD2
CDR3 protein: CASSPGLAGLSEQYF
CDR3 DNA: TGTGCCAGCAGCCCGGGACTAGCGGGGCTCAGCGAGCAGTACTTC

V gene: TRBV7-2
clone size: -
J gene: TRBJ2-7
D gene: -
CDR3 protein: CAGSPAYEQYF
CDR3 DNA: TGTGCCGGCAGCCCTGCCTACGAGCAGTACTTC

V gene: TRBV9
clone size: -
J gene: TRBJ1-3
D gene: -
CDR3 protein: CASSLAPGNTIYF
CDR3 DNA: TGTGCCAGCAGTCTGGCCCCTGGAAACACCATATATTTT

V gene: TRBV11-2
clone size: -
J gene: TRBJ1-2
D gene: -
CDR3 protein: CASSPGGLGYGYTF
CDR3 DNA: TGTGCCAGCAGCCCGGGTGGGTTAGGCTATGGCTACACCTTC

V gene: TRBV5-1
clone size: few
J gene: TRBJ1-1
D gene: -
CDR3 protein: CASRAVVDTEAFF
CDR3 DNA: TGCGCCAGCAGGGCTGTCGTTGACACTGAAGCTTTCTTT

V gene: TRBV5-4
clone size: -
J gene: TRBJ1-1
D gene: -
CDR3 protein: CASSFRGGSFTEAFF
CDR3 DNA: TGTGCCAGCAGCTTTCGGGGAGGATCGTTCACTGAAGCTTTCTTT

V gene: TRBV7-8
clone size: -
J gene: TRBJ1-5
D gene: -
CDR3 protein: CASSLRGYQPQHF
CDR3 DNA: TGTGCCAGCAGCTTACGGGGGTATCAGCCCCAGCATTTT

V gene: TRBV5-1
clone size: -
J gene: TRBJ2-5
D gene: -
CDR3 protein: CASSLQTQETQYF
CDR3 DNA: TGCGCCAGCAGCTTGCAGACACAAGAGACCCAGTACTTC

V gene: TRBV5-1
clone size: -
J gene: TRBJ1-2
D gene: -
CDR3 protein: CASSLGGGRSYGYTF
CDR3 DNA: TGCGCCAGCAGCTTGGGCGGGGGGCGAAGCTATGGCTACACCTTC

V gene: TRBV7-2
clone size: -
J gene: TRBJ2-1
D gene: TRBD1
CDR3 protein: CASSLTTGGYNEQFF
CDR3 DNA: TGTGCCAGCAGCTTAACGACAGGGGGGTACAATGAGCAGTTCTTC

V gene: TRBV30
clone size: -
J gene: TRBJ2-1
D gene: TRBD1
CDR3 protein: CAWSATRAGGSYNEQFF
CDR3 DNA: TGTGCCTGGAGTGCCACTAGGGCAGGGGGCTCCTACAATGAGCAGTTCTTC

V gene: TRBV5-4
clone size: -
J gene: TRBJ1-4
D gene: -
CDR3 protein: CASSRRGGSNEKLFF
CDR3 DNA: TGTGCCAGCAGCCGAAGGGGGGGCTCTAATGAAAAACTGTTTTTT

V gene: TRBV29-1
clone size: once
J gene: TRBJ1-5
D gene: TRBD1
CDR3 protein: CSVGGGQGDTQPQHF
CDR3 DNA: TGCAGCGTTGGGGGGGGACAGGGGGATACTCAGCCCCAGCATTTT